The clone carrying this TCR beta chain was seen a handful of times. V lost 3 bases to trimming and J lost 4 bases, with 13 bases between them. The CDR3 consists of 14 residues. Germline lookup yields CDR1 SGDLS and CDR2 YYNGEE. The source of the sample is a study of shared T cell receptors in the human thymus. Sequenced by immunoSEQ multiplex PCR; TCRdb stores in-frame clones only, minus some. The sample holds roughly 660,000 clones, around 87% seen once. These data were also filed under a second study, of human thymus T cells. From that second work: Corrective surgery for congenital heart defects was being performed on the healthy Finnish infants who were the donors. Blood and thymic repertoires both appeared biased in V and J gene usage.

The sequencing input was thymocytes. This receptor was identified in a boy in the first two years of life with a congenital heart defect. This chain links TRBV9 with TRBJ1-1, with D possibly TRBD1 on 5 matching bases. Here the CDR3 DNA reads TGTGCCAGCAGCGCCCCAGGGAGGGGCACTGAAGCTTTCTTT. Translating gives CASSAPGRGTEAFF. The variable domain in full, completed from reference TRBV9 and TRBJ1-1, reads DSGVTQTPKHLITATGQRVTLRCSPRSGDLSVYWYQQSLDQGLQFLIQYYNGEERAKGNILERFSAQQFPDLHSELNLSSLELGDSALYFCASSAPGRGTEAFFGQGTRLTVV.